Each of the 15 T cell receptor beta chains below was sequenced from the same sample in a study of blood T cell repertoires in COVID-19. Profiled with immunoSEQ multiplex PCR; TCRdb holds only in-frame clones, not every one. The data contain about 210,000 clones, 80% to 90% of them singletons. The specimen sequenced was PBMCs or T cells enriched from blood (not recorded which). These receptor sequences come from a woman between 40 and 55 years old with acute COVID-19.

V gene TRBV6-5 combines with J gene TRBJ1-1; D gene ambiguous. Trimming removed 5 bases at V and 1 base at J, with 8 bases between. Per germline, CDR1 MNHEY and CDR2 SVGAGI. The CDR3 is 13 amino acids. The chain's CDR3 is CASSPRPNTEAFF. The CDR3, as DNA: TGTGCCAGCAGTCCGCGCCCGAACACTGAAGCTTTCTTT.

The gene calls are TRBV5-8 and TRBJ2-7; 7 nucleotides align to TRBD2. Germline V gives CDR1 SGHTS, CDR2 YDEGEE. This CDR3 spans 15 amino acids. V was pared by 3 bases and J by 4 bases, with 10 bases of the junction left unmatched. The DNA of the CDR3 is TGTGCCAGCAGCTCCCTTGGACTAGGGCTGTACGAGCAGTACTTC. It encodes CASSSLGLGLYEQYF.

V is TRBV6-5 and J is TRBJ2-5, with 7 bases fitting TRBD1. Germline CDR1 MNHEY, CDR2 SVGAGI. The ends lost 2 bases at V and 2 bases at J; junction bases unmatched: 5. There are 15 residues in the CDR3. The CDR3 region is CASSYAGTAQETQYF. Here the CDR3 DNA reads TGTGCCAGCAGTTACGCCGGGACAGCGCAAGAGACCCAGTACTTC.

This chain connects TRBV28 to TRBJ1-3; 7 bases fit TRBD1. J was trimmed by 4 bases and V by 2 bases; bases with no gene match: 5. The CDR3 runs 15 residues. CDR1 and CDR2 (germline): MDHEN, SYDVKM. CDR3 bases: TGTGCCAGCAGTTTAAGGAGGGGGCCAGGAAACACCATATATTTT. Amino acids: CASSLRRGPGNTIYF.

This clone came up a few times. This rearrangement joins TRBV4-2 to TRBJ1-4; 11 bases map to TRBD1. Trimming at V came to 3 bases and at J to 8 bases, leaving 8 bases not matched to a gene. This CDR3 spans 16 amino acids. CDR1 LGHNA and CDR2 YNFKEQ come from the germline V gene. Here the CDR3 DNA reads TGTGCCAGCAGCCAGTGGGCCGGGACAGGGGGGGAAAAACTGTTTTTT. Its translation: CASSQWAGTGGEKLFF.

The chain couples TRBV27 to TRBJ2-7, with a possible D match to TRBD2 (5 bases). The CDR3 is made up of 15 amino acids. Germline CDR1 is MNHEY and CDR2 is SMNVEV (reference sequence). V lost 2 bases and J 6 bases, leaving 17 bases between the germline ends. CDR3 residues: CASSLGARRFAEQYF. The CDR3 coding sequence is TGTGCCAGCAGTTTAGGTGCCAGGAGGTTCGCCGAGCAGTACTTC.

The chain employs TRBV12-5 and TRBJ2-7, with D possibly TRBD2 on 6 matching bases. Germline V CDR1 and CDR2: LGHNT, FRNRAP. V was trimmed by 5 bases and J by 3 bases, leaving 14 bases between them. The CDR3 sequence is 14 residues long. The CDR3 DNA sequence: TGTGCTAGTGGTGGCCGGGACTCTGGCTACGAGCAGTACTTC. Its translation is CASGGRDSGYEQYF.

The rearrangement joins TRBV7-9 to TRBJ2-5; the match to TRBD2 covers 11 bases. V gave up 2 bases and J gave up 0 bases; unmatched junction bases: 11. The CDR3 spans 19 residues. CDR1 and CDR2 from the germline V gene are SEHNR and FQNEAQ (reference sequence). CDR3 sequence: CASSLRMGLAGGHQETQYF. In DNA form, the CDR3 reads TGTGCCAGCAGCTTAAGGATGGGCCTAGCGGGAGGACACCAAGAGACCCAGTACTTC. The complete variable domain, with remaining parts taken from reference TRBV7-9 and TRBJ2-5, reads DTGVSQNPRHKITKRGQNVTFRCDPISEHNRLYWYRQTLGQGPEFLTYFQNEAQLEKSRLLSDRFSAERPKGSFSTLEIQRTEQGDSAMYLCASSLRMGLAGGHQETQYFGPGTRLLVL.

The chain recombines TRBV15 with TRBJ1-5; possibly TRBD1 for D (5 bases). The CDR3 sequence is 14 residues long. Germline-derived CDR1 and CDR2 are LNHNV and YYDKDF (reference sequence). Trimming pared 4 bases from V and 6 bases from J, leaving 13 bases between. The CDR3 DNA is TGTGCCACCAGCATCACCGGGGGAGGTCAGCCCCAGCATTTT. Translation gives CATSITGGGQPQHF.

The rearrangement links TRBV7-2 to TRBJ1-5; 7 nucleotides agree with TRBD1. V gave up 3 bases and J gave up 0 bases; unmatched junction bases: 11. Germline-derived CDR1 and CDR2 are SGHTA and FQGNSA. This CDR3 comprises 18 residues. CDR3 amino acids: CASSLGGTAGYSNQPQHF. The CDR3 DNA is TGTGCCAGCAGCTTGGGCGGGACAGCTGGGTATAGCAATCAGCCCCAGCATTTT.

The chain joins TRBV2 to TRBJ2-7; D gene unclear. V dropped 6 bases and J dropped 9 bases, with 21 bases sitting between them. Per the germline V gene, CDR1 is SNHLY and CDR2 is FYNNEI. The CDR3 contains 14 residues. CDR3 loop: CASRQSPDNMGQYF. CDR3 nucleotide sequence: TGTGCCAGCAGGCAAAGCCCCGACAATATGGGGCAGTACTTC.

The V gene is TRBV6-2 or TRBV6-3, the J gene TRBJ2-7; possible D gene TRBD1, 5 bases. Germline CDR1 is MNHEY and CDR2 is SVGEGT. The CDR3 sequence is 14 residues long. V was cut by 7 bases and J by 0 bases, with 13 bases left in between. The CDR3 here is CASTPTVLSYEQYF. The DNA for the CDR3 is TGTGCCAGCACCCCGACAGTCCTCTCCTACGAGCAGTACTTC.

This clone was observed once. The J gene is TRBJ1-5, the V gene TRBV27, with D possibly matching TRBD1 (5 bases). Per the germline V gene, CDR1 is MNHEY and CDR2 is SMNVEV (reference sequence). V lost 3 bases to trimming and J lost 0 bases, with 12 bases between them. The CDR3 extends over 16 amino acids. CDR3 nucleotide sequence: TGTGCCAGCAGTTTTCAGCGGGGGGGTAGCAATCAGCCCCAGCATTTT. Translated: CASSFQRGGSNQPQHF.

This rearrangement joins TRBV9 to TRBJ1-2, with D possibly being TRBD1 (5 bases). Germline V lookup: CDR1 SGDLS, CDR2 YYNGEE. V was pared by 1 base and J by 4 bases, with 8 bases between. The CDR3 covers 13 residues. The CDR3 DNA sequence: TGTGCCAGCAGCGTAAGAACAGGCTATGGCTACACCTTC. Its protein product is CASSVRTGYGYTF.

The chain has TRBV24-1 and TRBJ2-7; D may be TRBD2 (6 bases). CDR1 and CDR2 from the germline V gene are KGHDR and SFDVKD. The CDR3 extends over 13 amino acids. Trimming took off 3 bases at V and 6 bases at J, with 11 bases between the two ends. This CDR3 is CATSDAGTREQYF. The CDR3 bases are TGTGCCACCAGTGATGCGGGGACCCGCGAGCAGTACTTC.